This TCR beta chain derives from a study of T cell repertoires in cytomegalovirus infection. As for the study in general: The authors used CMV epitopes that were HLA-C-restricted (recently identified) and HLA-B-restricted (well studied). Public TCR beta signatures indicated both CMV infection and matching HLA type. Findings of the study overall: CMV-specific TCR beta clonotypes restricted by HLA-C dominated the ex vivo response.

TCRdb re-called the reads through MiXCR, storing one row per CDR3 protein. The table records around 85,000 distinct CDR3 sequences, roughly 44% of them present only once. CDR1 is LGHNA, CDR2 YNFKEQ, per germline. V was pared by 4 bases and J by 3 bases, with 3 bases of the junction left unmatched. CDR3 size: 13 residues. A note on this clonotype: Antigen specificity is unknown.

This specimen consisted of CD8+ T cells from cultured PBMCs, obtained from culture after CMV antigen stimulation. This receptor was taken from a human donor in good health (CMV status not recorded). Some clones in this sample may be carry-over from other donors' samples. The chain links TRBV4-2 to TRBJ2-7; 7 bases map to TRBD1. The CDR3 nucleotides read TGTGCCAGCAGCCGGGGACAGAACTACGAGCAGTACTTC. Protein product: CASSRGQNYEQYF.